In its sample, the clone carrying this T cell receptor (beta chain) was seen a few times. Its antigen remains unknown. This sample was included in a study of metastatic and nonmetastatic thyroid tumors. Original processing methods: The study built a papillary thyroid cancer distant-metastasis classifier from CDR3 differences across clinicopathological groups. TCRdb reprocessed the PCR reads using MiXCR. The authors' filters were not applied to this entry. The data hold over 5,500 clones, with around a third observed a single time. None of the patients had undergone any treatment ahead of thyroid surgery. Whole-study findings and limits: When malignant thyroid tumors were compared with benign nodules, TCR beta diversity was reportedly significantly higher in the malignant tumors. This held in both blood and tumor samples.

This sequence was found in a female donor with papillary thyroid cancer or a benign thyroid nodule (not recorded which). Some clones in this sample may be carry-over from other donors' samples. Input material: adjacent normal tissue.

The CDR3 DNA follows: TGTGCCAGTAGTATGTATTCCGACCCCGGGCAGTACTTC. Protein product: CASSMYSDPGQYF. The V and J genes are TRBV19 and TRBJ2-7; no clear D. The V end lost 3 bases, the J end lost 9 bases, and 15 bases lay between the germline ends. CDR1 and CDR2 (germline): LNHDA, SQIVND (reference sequence). The CDR3 is 13 amino acids.